The next 25 T cell receptor beta chains were all read from a single sample in a study of T cell repertoires in cytomegalovirus infection. TCRdb reprocessed the reads with MiXCR, giving one entry per CDR3 protein. The sample has about 530,000 distinct CDR3 sequences, more than 25% seen once. Sequencing was performed on PBMCs. The receptor set was obtained from a human donor in good health (CMV status not recorded). Some clones in this sample may be carry-over from other donors' samples.

The rearrangement links TRBV20-1 to TRBJ2-7, with TRBD1 identical over 9 bases. The CDR3 spans 13 residues. The junction had 7 bases not matched to a gene; V was cut back by 6 bases and J by 4 bases. CDR1 and CDR2 (germline): DFQATT, SNEGSKA (reference sequence). The CDR3 reads CSAQGQGGYEQYV. The CDR3 DNA reads as TGCAGTGCCCAGGGACAGGGTGGGTACGAGCAGTACGTC.

The DNA of the CDR3 is TGTGCCAGCAGTTTGTTTCGCCGGGGAGGGAACTATGGCTACACCTTC. Its protein is CASSLFRRGGNYGYTF. The gene calls are TRBV12-3 or TRBV12-4 and TRBJ1-2; D is unresolved. The CDR3 spans 16 residues. V was cut by 3 bases and J by 2 bases, with 16 bases left in between.

This clonotype was picked up a small number of times. This chain connects TRBV28 to TRBJ1-2; D perhaps matches TRBD1 (6 bases). Germline values: CDR1 MDHEN, CDR2 SYDVKM. The V end was cut by 8 bases, the J end by 2 bases, with 12 bases between. The CDR3 is 13 residues long. The CDR3 DNA is TGTGCCAGCGTGTCAGGGGCAAACTATGGCTACACCTTC. Translating gives CASVSGANYGYTF.

The chain combines TRBV20-1 with TRBJ1-5; D possibly corresponds to TRBD1 (5 bases). CDR3 size: 13 residues. Germline CDR1 DFQATT, CDR2 SNEGSKA (reference sequence). V dropped 2 bases and J dropped 12 bases, with 17 bases sitting between them. Written as DNA, the CDR3 is TGCAGTGCTAGATTGGGAACCGCCGGGGGCCAGCATTTT. It specifies CSARLGTAGGQHF.

This clonotype was picked up many times. The rearrangement uses TRBV2 and TRBJ2-1, with a tentative D call TRBD1 (6 bases). CDR1 SNHLY and CDR2 FYNNEI come from the germline V gene. V was clipped by 7 bases and J by 4 bases, with 17 bases between them. The CDR3 has 15 residues. CDR3 in amino acids: CASKGVQGRYNEQFF. The CDR3 DNA sequence: TGTGCCAGCAAAGGAGTACAGGGAAGATACAATGAGCAGTTCTTC.

This clonotype was observed a few times. The CDR3 region has the DNA TGTGCCAGCAGTTATCCCACTAGCGGGAGGATCTACGAGCAGTACGTC. As protein: CASSYPTSGRIYEQYV. J is TRBJ2-7 and V is TRBV6-5; 12 bases fit TRBD2. Germline assignment: CDR1 MNHEY and CDR2 SVGAGI. The CDR3 has 16 residues. V lost 3 bases and J lost 3; bases outside the gene matches: 6.

In this sample, this clonotype turned up a few times. The genes are TRBV14 and TRBJ2-1; 8 bases fit TRBD2. This CDR3 is built from 15 residues. V lost 3 bases and J lost 5; bases outside the gene matches: 6. Germline V gives CDR1 SGHDN, CDR2 FVKESK. CDR3 coding DNA: TGTGCCAGCAGCCAGGTAGCGGGAACAAACAATGAGCAGTTCTTC. This sequence encodes CASSQVAGTNNEQFF.

V and J are TRBV29-1 and TRBJ2-7; TRBD2 is a possible D gene (5 bases). The CDR3 is 15 amino acids. Trimming left V 1 base short and J 0 bases short, with 13 bases between. CDR1 is SQVTM and CDR2 is ANQGSEA in the germline V gene. In nucleotides, the CDR3 is TGCAGCGTTGAAGTCCGGGATCTACGCTCCTACGAGCAGTACGTC. It is translated as CSVEVRDLRSYEQYV.

The chain employs TRBV7-2 and TRBJ1-3, with 10 positions matching TRBD1. CDR3 length: 16 amino acids. Germline V gives CDR1 SGHTA, CDR2 FQGNSA. V shed 5 bases and J 3 bases; nucleotides not matched to a gene: 7. The CDR3 region has the DNA TGTGCCAGCAGCCAGAGGGACAGGGGAGGTGGAAACACCATATATTTT. Translating gives CASSQRDRGGGNTIYF. Using reference TRBV7-2 and TRBJ1-3 for the parts outside the CDR3, the full variable domain is GAGVSQSPSNKVTEKGKDVELRCDPISGHTALYWYRQSLGQGLEFLIYFQGNSAPDKSGLPSDRFSAERTGGSVSTLTIQRTQQEDSAVYLCASSQRDRGGGNTIYFGEGSWLTVV.

This clonotype was counted a few times. The J gene is TRBJ2-3, the V gene TRBV29-1; 8 bases fit TRBD2. V shed 7 bases, J shed 8 bases, and the junction held 11 bases outside the gene matches. The V gene's germline CDR1 is SQVTM and CDR2 ANQGSEA. The CDR3 runs 13 residues. CDR3 in DNA: TGCAGCGCCGGGGTAGCGGGACTCGGTACGCAGTATTTT. Translation gives CSAGVAGLGTQYF.

The V and J genes are TRBV25-1 and TRBJ1-4; a weak D match, TRBD1 (5 bases). The germline V gene has CDR1 MGHDK and CDR2 SYGVNS. This CDR3 spans 16 amino acids. The V end lost 4 bases, the J end lost 8 bases, and 20 bases lay between the germline ends. The CDR3 sequence: CASSAPPGQGGEKLFF. The CDR3 region has the DNA TGTGCCAGCAGTGCCCCCCCCGGGCAGGGTGGGGAAAAACTGTTTTTT.

This clonotype has only a few counts. The chain recombines TRBV27 with TRBJ2-7; D remains ambiguous. V lost 6 bases and J 7 bases, leaving 10 bases between the germline ends. The germline CDR1 and CDR2 sequences are MNHEY and SMNVEV (reference sequence). This CDR3 has 11 residues. The CDR3 DNA reads TGTGCCAGCAGGTGGGGTAGTGAGCAGTACGTC. Translated: CASRWGSEQYV.

V gene TRBV7-2 combines with J gene TRBJ1-1; D is perhaps TRBD1 (6 bases). The CDR3 consists of 14 residues. Trimming took off 5 bases at V and 2 bases at J, with 12 bases between the two ends. CDR1 is SGHTA and CDR2 is FQGNSA in the germline V gene. CDR3 sequence reads: CASSTLQGNTEAFF. The CDR3, as DNA: TGTGCCAGCAGCACCCTACAGGGAAACACTGAAGCTTTCTTT. The full variable domain, in which reference TRBV7-2 and TRBJ1-1 provide the parts outside the CDR3, is GAGVSQSPSNKVTEKGKDVELRCDPISGHTALYWYRQSLGQGLEFLIYFQGNSAPDKSGLPSDRFSAERTGGSVSTLTIQRTQQEDSAVYLCASSTLQGNTEAFFGQGTRLTVV.

This clonotype has a handful of counts. The chain employs TRBV12-3 or TRBV12-4 and TRBJ2-2, with 8 positions matching TRBD1. Losses at the gene ends were 4 bases for V and 6 bases for J; bases not matched to a gene: 10. The CDR3 sequence is 16 residues long. The CDR3 DNA is TGTGCCAGCAGTTCGGACAGGGCGGTAGTATCCGGGGAGCTGTTTTTT. The encoded protein is CASSSDRAVVSGELFF.

The chain is built from TRBV7-2 and TRBJ1-1, with no clear D. V lost 5 bases and J lost 7, with 14 bases in between. The CDR3 runs to 13 residues. Germline CDR1 reads SGHTA; CDR2 reads FQGNSA. The DNA of the CDR3 is TGTGCCAGCAGCGTAAGAGTAGGAGGTGAAGCTTTCTTT. Residues: CASSVRVGGEAFF.

For the CDR3, the DNA is TGTGCCAGCAGCACAAACGGACACCTACAAGAGACCCAGTACTTC. It is translated as CASSTNGHLQETQYF. The V and J genes are TRBV12-3 or TRBV12-4 and TRBJ2-5, with TRBD1 as a possible D gene (5 bases). V lost 6 bases to trimming and J lost 2 bases, with 16 bases between them. This CDR3 has 15 residues.

This clonotype was seen a few times. V is TRBV15 and J is TRBJ2-5, with TRBD2 matching 14 bases. The CDR3 is 17 amino acids. V gave up 6 bases and J gave up 2 bases; unmatched junction bases: 8. Per germline, CDR1 LNHNV and CDR2 YYDKDF (reference sequence). CDR3 loop: CATRNTGLAGVQETQYF. CDR3 nucleotide sequence: TGTGCCACCAGAAACACGGGACTAGCGGGAGTGCAAGAGACCCAGTACTTC.

This clonotype was detected many times. The chain combines TRBV7-2 with TRBJ2-3; D call uncertain. The CDR3 is 17 amino acids. Germline CDR1 is SGHTA and CDR2 is FQGNSA. The V and J ends lost 2 bases and 1 base respectively, with 16 bases between them. DNA for the CDR3: TGTGCCAGCAGCTTAAGCGCTCGGGTTAGGGGCACAGATACGCAGTATTTT. Translation gives CASSLSARVRGTDTQYF.

The J gene is TRBJ2-7, the V gene TRBV7-9; D remains ambiguous. V was trimmed by 2 bases and J by 4 bases, leaving 6 bases between them. The CDR3 contains 12 residues. Germline lookup yields CDR1 SEHNR and CDR2 FQNEAQ (reference sequence). Written as DNA, the CDR3 is TGTGCCAGCAGCTTATCAGATTACGAGCAGTACGTC. As protein: CASSLSDYEQYV.

The chain is built from TRBV5-4 and TRBJ2-2; D is perhaps TRBD2 (5 bases). The germline V gene has CDR1 SGHNT and CDR2 YYREEE (reference sequence). The CDR3 spans 14 residues. V was trimmed by 3 bases and J by 6 bases, leaving 12 bases between them. CDR3 protein: CASSSTGSAGELFF. CDR3 DNA: TGTGCCAGCAGCTCGACGGGGTCCGCCGGGGAGCTGTTTTTT.

A word on this clonotype: With a much larger clone just one base away, this may be a read error. V usage is TRBV7-2 and J usage is TRBJ2-1; D possibly uses TRBD1 or TRBD2 (5 bases each). Germline CDR1 is SGHTA and CDR2 is FQGNSA. There are 15 residues in the CDR3. Trimming cost V 7 bases and J 6 bases, with 19 bases left between them. The CDR3 sequence is CASNTDWGPPNEQFF. The CDR3 DNA is TGTGCCAGCAATACCGACTGGGGACCTCCCAATGAGCAGTTCTTC.

This clonotype has more than one count but fewer than ten. V is TRBV28 and J is TRBJ1-2, with D unclear. The CDR3 length is 13 residues. Germline V lookup: CDR1 MDHEN, CDR2 SYDVKM. V lost 6 bases, J lost 2 bases, and 10 bases lay in between. CDR3 in amino acids: CASRVTVNYGYTF. The CDR3 bases are TGTGCCAGCAGGGTGACTGTGAACTATGGCTACACCTTC.

This clonotype has at least ten counts. This chain uses TRBV7-6 with TRBJ1-1, with a possible D match to TRBD1 (5 bases). The V end lost 2 bases, the J end lost 5 bases, and 24 bases lay between the germline ends. The CDR3 spans 18 residues. The germline gives CDR1 SGHVS, CDR2 FNYEAQ. DNA for the CDR3: TGTGCCAGCAGCTTAAGGGTCGGGGAGGATAGGGGAGGGACTGAAGCTTTCTTT. Its protein product is CASSLRVGEDRGGTEAFF.

This clonotype appeared a few times. This chain joins TRBV15 and TRBJ2-1; possible D gene TRBD2, 5 bases. There are 14 residues in the CDR3. V dropped 4 bases and J dropped 5 bases, with 12 bases sitting between them. Germline CDR1 LNHNV, CDR2 YYDKDF (reference sequence). The CDR3 loop reads CATSMSSRDNEQFF. In DNA form, the CDR3 reads TGTGCCACCAGCATGAGTTCGAGGGACAATGAGCAGTTCTTC.

This clonotype was counted between two and nine times. V and J are TRBV4-3 and TRBJ1-3; D is possibly TRBD1 (5 bases). Trimming removed 1 base at V and 4 bases at J, with 17 bases between. The CDR3 is 17 amino acids. Germline CDR1 is LGHNA and CDR2 is YSLEER. The CDR3: CASSQGSSRVAGNTIYF. CDR3 sequence (DNA): TGCGCCAGCAGCCAAGGATCATCCAGGGTAGCAGGAAACACCATATATTTT.